The 21 T cell receptor beta chains below all came from one sample that was sequenced in a study of T cell responses to AZD1222 COVID-19 vaccine. Profiling relied on immunoSEQ multiplex PCR, and the TCRdb table lists in-frame clones only, not all of them. The table lists more than 65,000 clones, almost 80% of them singletons, with under 25% in the top ten. Sequencing used peripheral blood, obtained on day 0 of AZD1222 vaccination. These receptors were taken from an adult in good health.

This clone was seen more than once but under ten times. The chain recombines TRBV2 with TRBJ2-5; D is unresolved. This CDR3 is built from 13 residues. Germline lookup yields CDR1 SNHLY and CDR2 FYNNEI. V lost 6 bases, J lost 1 base, and 9 bases lay in between. As DNA, the CDR3 is TGTGCCAGCAGGGCAAGCCGCCAAGAGACCCAGTACTTC. Translated, it gives CASRASRQETQYF.

The chain uses TRBV18 and TRBJ2-3; 7 bases are shared with TRBD2. The ends lost 3 bases at V and 4 bases at J; junction bases unmatched: 10. The CDR3 sequence is 16 residues long. Germline V CDR1 and CDR2: KGHSH, LQKENI. DNA for the CDR3: TGTGCCAGCTCACCCAACCATAGCGGGTACTCAGATACGCAGTATTTT. Protein sequence: CASSPNHSGYSDTQYF.

J is TRBJ1-2 and V is TRBV11-2; 9 bases map to TRBD1. The junction had 4 bases not matched to a gene; V was cut back by 0 bases and J by 8 bases. The CDR3 spans 14 residues. The germline V gene encodes CDR1 SGHAT and CDR2 FQNNGV. CDR3 DNA sequence: TGTGCCAGCAGCTTAGAGGGACAGGGTAAAGGCTACACCTTC. This codes for CASSLEGQGKGYTF.

This sequence joins TRBV9 and TRBJ2-3, with a possible D match to TRBD2 (6 bases). This CDR3 contains 16 residues. Germline V gives CDR1 SGDLS, CDR2 YYNGEE. Trimming cost V 5 bases and J 2 bases, with 18 bases left between them. CDR3 sequence: CASSRGTQHITDTQYF. Here the CDR3 DNA reads TGTGCCAGCAGTCGAGGGACTCAACATATCACAGATACGCAGTATTTT.

V is TRBV29-1 and J is TRBJ2-1; D is ambiguous. The V end was cut by 7 bases, the J end by 4 bases, with 11 bases between. The CDR3 has 12 amino acids. The V gene's germline CDR1 is SQVTM and CDR2 ANQGSEA. The CDR3 protein is CSASWVYNEQFF. CDR3 DNA sequence: TGCAGCGCTTCCTGGGTGTACAATGAGCAGTTCTTC.

The chain links TRBV24-1 to TRBJ1-1; TRBD1 might be the D (5 bases). CDR1 KGHDR and CDR2 SFDVKD come from the germline V gene. Trimming stripped 4 bases from V and 0 bases from J, with 8 bases between. The CDR3 spans 14 residues. DNA of the CDR3: TGTGCCACCAGTGACGGGGGATTGAACACTGAAGCTTTCTTT. Amino acid sequence: CATSDGGLNTEAFF.

J is TRBJ2-7 and V is TRBV14; 10 nucleotides match TRBD2. CDR1 is SGHDN and CDR2 is FVKESK in the germline V gene. This CDR3 comprises 21 residues. V lost 3 bases to trimming and J lost 1 base; unmatched junction nucleotides: 21. This CDR3 is CASSHSNRRGPVAGGSYEQYF. The CDR3 bases are TGTGCCAGCAGCCATAGTAACCGCAGGGGTCCCGTAGCGGGAGGTTCCTACGAGCAGTACTTC. Variable domain in full (rest from reference TRBV14 and TRBJ2-7): EAGVTQFPSHSVIEKGQTVTLRCDPISGHDNLYWYRRVMGKEIKFLLHFVKESKQDESGMPNNRFLAERTGGTYSTLKVQPAELEDSGVYFCASSHSNRRGPVAGGSYEQYFGPGTRLTVT.

The V call is TRBV18, the J call TRBJ1-6; TRBD1 might be the D (5 bases). The CDR3 sequence is 16 residues long. The V and J ends lost 0 bases and 10 bases respectively, with 16 bases between them. Germline V gene data show CDR1 as KGHSH and CDR2 as LQKENI. CDR3: CASSPPGVPGNSPLHF. CDR3 DNA: TGTGCCAGCTCACCACCGGGGGTTCCAGGGAACTCACCCCTCCACTTT. Complete variable domain (other parts from reference TRBV18 and TRBJ1-6): NAGVMQNPRHLVRRRGQEARLRCSPMKGHSHVYWYRQLPEEGLKFMVYLQKENIIDESGMPKERFSAEFPKEGPSILRIQQVVRGDSAAYFCASSPPGVPGNSPLHFGNGTRLTVT.

This chain uses TRBV7-2 with TRBJ1-2; 7 nucleotides agree with TRBD1. J lost 5 bases, V lost 5 bases, and 5 bases had no gene match. The CDR3 runs to 13 residues. The germline CDR1 and CDR2 sequences are SGHTA and FQGNSA. The CDR3 spells CASSRDRDYGYTF. The CDR3 DNA reads TGTGCCAGCAGCAGAGACAGGGATTATGGCTACACCTTC.

The gene calls are TRBV2 and TRBJ2-7; D is unclear. The V gene's germline CDR1 is SNHLY and CDR2 FYNNEI. Trimming shortened V by 1 base and J by 0 bases, and 7 bases separated the two germline ends. The CDR3 consists of 14 residues. CDR3: CASSEVSGSYEQYF. CDR3 DNA: TGTGCCAGCAGTGAAGTTTCCGGCTCCTACGAGCAGTACTTC.

The chain employs TRBV10-3 and TRBJ1-1; TRBD1 aligns across 7 bases. Germline loops: CDR1 ENHRY, CDR2 SYGVKD. This CDR3 has 16 amino acids. Germline trimming cut 7 bases from V and 1 base from J; bases unmatched to any gene: 12. CDR3: CAITSTNRGGNTEAFF. The CDR3 nucleotides are TGTGCCATCACCTCTACAAACAGGGGTGGGAACACTGAAGCTTTCTTT.

CDR3 nucleotide sequence: TGTGCCAGCAGCCCGGGACGGGTCAACTATGGCTACACCTTC. Protein sequence: CASSPGRVNYGYTF. V is TRBV5-4 and J is TRBJ1-2, with a possible D match to TRBD1 (5 bases). V lost 4 bases and J lost 2, with 12 bases in between. Germline V lookup: CDR1 SGHNT, CDR2 YYREEE (reference sequence). The CDR3 consists of 14 residues.

The chain has TRBV27 and TRBJ2-7, with 7 bases aligning to TRBD2. Germline-derived CDR1 and CDR2 are MNHEY and SMNVEV (reference sequence). The CDR3 extends over 14 amino acids. The trim removed 6 bases at V and 12 bases at J, leaving 17 bases unmatched. CDR3 sequence (DNA): TGTGCCAGCAGCCCACCGAAAGCGGGACGTATCCCGTACTTC. It translates to CASSPPKAGRIPYF.

The chain employs TRBV20-1 and TRBJ2-1, with TRBD2 identical over 9 bases. With 3 bases clipped from V and 3 bases from J, the junction kept 3 bases outside the gene matches. The CDR3 covers 14 residues. In germline, CDR1 is DFQATT, CDR2 SNEGSKA (reference sequence). CDR3 nucleotides: TGCAGTGCTAGTAAGACTAGCGGCTACAATGAGCAGTTCTTC. This sequence encodes CSASKTSGYNEQFF.

This chain links TRBV28 with TRBJ1-2; the D gene is possibly TRBD1 (5 bases). Between the trimmed V and J ends, which lost 0 bases and 0 bases, there was a span of 11 bases. The CDR3 covers 16 residues. Germline CDR1 MDHEN, CDR2 SYDVKM. The CDR3 nucleotides read TGTGCCAGCAGTTTATGGCAGGGATTTACTAACTATGGCTACACCTTC. This gives the protein CASSLWQGFTNYGYTF.

The rearrangement links TRBV10-2 to TRBJ1-2, with a possible D match to TRBD1 (5 bases). The CDR3 is 16 amino acids. V lost 0 bases, J lost 0 bases, and 11 bases lay in between. Germline CDR1 and CDR2: WSHSY and SAAADI. This CDR3 reads CASSESGGAANYGYTF. In nucleotides, the CDR3 is TGCGCCAGCAGTGAGTCGGGGGGAGCGGCTAACTATGGCTACACCTTC.

V usage is TRBV3-1 (or the pseudogene TRBV3-2) and J usage is TRBJ2-1; no clear D. V was pared by 2 bases and J by 8 bases, with 16 bases between. This CDR3 comprises 15 residues. CDR1 LGHDT and CDR2 YNNKEL come from the germline V gene (reference sequence). The CDR3 loop is CASSQNPIGVHEQFF. CDR3 nucleotides: TGTGCCAGCAGCCAAAATCCTATCGGCGTCCATGAGCAGTTCTTC.

The chain links TRBV6-5 to TRBJ2-7; TRBD1 or TRBD2 may be the D gene (5 bases each). The CDR3 is 14 amino acids. Germline V gives CDR1 MNHEY, CDR2 SVGAGI. Trimming removed 5 bases from V and 4 bases from J, with 15 bases in between. CDR3 loop: CASSTAFWGYEQYF. In DNA, the CDR3 is TGTGCCAGCAGTACGGCCTTTTGGGGGTACGAGCAGTACTTC.

The chain couples TRBV19 to TRBJ1-5, with D tentatively TRBD1 (5 bases). CDR1 is LNHDA and CDR2 is SQIVND in the germline V gene (reference sequence). The length of the CDR3 is 15 residues. V was pared by 6 bases and J by 2 bases, with 14 bases between. The CDR3 here is CASSLRGIGNQPQHF. CDR3 nucleotide sequence: TGTGCCAGTAGCCTCCGGGGGATCGGCAATCAGCCCCAGCATTTT. Looking up the rest from reference TRBV19 and TRBJ1-5 gives the full variable domain: DGGITQSPKYLFRKEGQNVTLSCEQNLNHDAMYWYRQDPGQGLRLIYYSQIVNDFQKGDIAEGYSVSREKKESFPLTVTSAQKNPTAFYLCASSLRGIGNQPQHFGDGTRLSIL.

This chain links TRBV9 with TRBJ2-7, with 9 bases matching TRBD2. The CDR3 sequence is 15 residues long. The germline V gene encodes CDR1 SGDLS and CDR2 YYNGEE. Trimming took 0 bases from V and 5 from J; bases not matched to a gene: 6. The CDR3: CASSVGWREGNEQYF. The CDR3 nucleotides read TGTGCCAGCAGCGTAGGTTGGCGGGAGGGGAACGAGCAGTACTTC.

This chain connects TRBV18 to TRBJ2-7; 11 bases are shared with TRBD2. Per germline, CDR1 KGHSH and CDR2 LQKENI. The CDR3 runs 14 residues. V was pared by 4 bases and J by 4 bases, with 3 bases of the junction left unmatched. In DNA, the CDR3 is TGTGCCAGCTCACTGACTAGCGGGATATACGAGCAGTACTTC. It specifies CASSLTSGIYEQYF.